These 11 T cell receptor beta chains came from one sample sequenced in a study of T cells after yellow fever vaccination. TCRdb processed the 5' RACE reads anew with MiXCR; each CDR3 protein has one entry. Seen here are around 530,000 distinct CDR3 sequences, about a sixth observed once, and the top ten hold 15% to 20%. The source was PBMCs, collected around 5 days after the first yellow fever vaccination. Receptors originate from a man between 18 and 29 years old who received the YFV17D yellow fever vaccine.

This clonotype was found many times. V gene TRBV7-3 combines with J gene TRBJ2-1; the match to TRBD2 covers 9 bases. CDR3 length: 17 residues. V gave up 5 bases and J gave up 2 bases; unmatched junction bases: 10. The germline CDR1 and CDR2 sequences are SGHTA and FQGTGA. The CDR3 nucleotides are TGTGCCAGCAGCGCACACTCTGAGCGGGGGGCCTACAATGAGCAGTTCTTC. As protein: CASSAHSERGAYNEQFF. The complete variable domain, with remaining parts taken from reference TRBV7-3 and TRBJ2-1, reads GAGVSQTPSNKVTEKGKYVELRCDPISGHTALYWYRQSLGQGPEFLIYFQGTGAADDSGLPNDRFFAVRPEGSVSTLKIQRTERGDSAVYLCASSAHSERGAYNEQFFGPGTRLTVL.

V and J are TRBV29-1 and TRBJ2-5, with 7 positions matching TRBD1. CDR1 and CDR2 from the germline V gene are SQVTM and ANQGSEA. The CDR3 spans 13 residues. Germline trimming cut 7 bases from V and 6 bases from J; bases unmatched to any gene: 11. The CDR3: CSARRQGGKTQYF. The CDR3 DNA reads as TGCAGCGCCAGAAGACAGGGTGGGAAGACCCAGTACTTC.

This clonotype was recorded a few times. The V gene is TRBV5-1, the J gene TRBJ1-1; TRBD1 might be the D (5 bases). In germline, CDR1 is SGHRS, CDR2 YFSETQ. The CDR3 consists of 17 residues. Trimming shortened V by 2 bases and J by 5 bases, and 22 bases separated the two germline ends. CDR3 sequence: CASSFYVHGQGGTEAFF. The CDR3, as DNA: TGCGCCAGCAGCTTTTACGTGCACGGGCAGGGAGGAACTGAAGCTTTCTTT.

This clonotype was observed a few times. The chain's CDR3 is CASSFFQGGGYTF. DNA of the CDR3: TGTGCCAGCAGTTTCTTCCAGGGCGGTGGCTACACCTTC. The chain has TRBV12-3 or TRBV12-4 and TRBJ1-2; D is possibly TRBD1 (5 bases). The ends were cut back, 3 bases at V and 7 bases at J, with 12 bases in the middle. The CDR3 covers 13 residues.

This chain joins TRBV7-6 and TRBJ2-5; 14 bases match TRBD2. Germline CDR1 is SGHVS and CDR2 is FNYEAQ. V lost 1 base to trimming and J lost 9 bases; unmatched junction nucleotides: 4. The CDR3 length is 15 residues. The CDR3 bases are TGTGCCAGCAGCTTAGGACTAGCGGGGGGGTCGGCCCAGTACTTC. Its protein product is CASSLGLAGGSAQYF.

The V call is TRBV5-1, the J call TRBJ2-1, with 9 bases aligning to TRBD2. Unmatched junction bases numbered 8, after V lost 4 bases and J lost 0 bases. This CDR3 region has 17 residues. The germline CDR1 and CDR2 sequences are SGHRS and YFSETQ. The CDR3 here is CASSRESGGSSYNEQFF. CDR3 nucleotides: TGCGCCAGCAGCAGGGAAAGCGGGGGGAGCTCCTACAATGAGCAGTTCTTC.

This clonotype was picked up many times. This chain joins TRBV11-2 and TRBJ1-2, with D tentatively TRBD1 (6 bases). V shed 5 bases and J shed 6 bases, with 19 bases lying between them. The germline V gene has CDR1 SGHAT and CDR2 FQNNGV. The CDR3 has 15 amino acids. CDR3 bases: TGTGCCAGCAGCCCGCTCGGACAGAGGGGCCATGGCTACACCTTC. This gives the protein CASSPLGQRGHGYTF. Using reference TRBV11-2 and TRBJ1-2 for the parts outside the CDR3, the full variable domain is EAGVAQSPRYKIIEKRQSVAFWCNPISGHATLYWYQQILGQGPKLLIQFQNNGVVDDSQLPKDRFSAERLKGVDSTLKIQPAKLEDSAVYLCASSPLGQRGHGYTFGSGTRLTVV.

The V and J genes are TRBV24-1 and TRBJ2-2; D call uncertain. Trimming took off 5 bases at V and 0 bases at J, with 15 bases between the two ends. This CDR3 has 17 residues. In germline, CDR1 is KGHDR, CDR2 SFDVKD. This CDR3 is CATSAIPSLTNTGELFF. In nucleotides, the CDR3 is TGTGCCACCAGTGCAATCCCGTCCCTCACGAACACCGGGGAGCTGTTTTTT.

This clonotype appeared a few times. The chain employs TRBV4-1 and TRBJ2-2; D is ambiguous. V lost 0 bases and J 6 bases, leaving 11 bases between the germline ends. Germline V gives CDR1 MGHRA, CDR2 YSYEKL. The CDR3 is 15 residues long. This CDR3 reads CASSQDLLAAGELFF. The CDR3 region has the DNA TGCGCCAGCAGCCAAGATCTATTGGCGGCCGGGGAGCTGTTTTTT.

There are a few counts of this clonotype. This sequence joins TRBV6-1 and TRBJ2-3; TRBD1 aligns across 8 bases. With V trimmed by 8 bases and J by 3 bases, 4 bases remained unmatched. The CDR3 runs to 13 residues. The V gene's germline CDR1 is MNHNS and CDR2 SASEGT. The DNA for the CDR3 is TGTGCCAGCCTCAGGACAGGGACAGATACGCAGTATTTT. Its protein product is CASLRTGTDTQYF.

This clonotype was observed a handful of times. The CDR3 sequence is CASSQVLAGGTYVQYF. CDR3 in DNA: TGCGCCAGCAGCCAAGTTCTAGCGGGGGGCACGTACGTTCAGTACTTC. The chain combines TRBV4-3 with TRBJ2-4, with 11 bases aligning to TRBD2. Germline V gene data show CDR1 as LGHNA and CDR2 as YSLEER. The CDR3 consists of 16 residues. Trimming took 1 base from V and 11 from J; bases not matched to a gene: 10.